This passage covers 13 T cell receptor beta chains from one sample sequenced in a study of blood T cells in healthy people across ages. For the second PCR, which ran for roughly 7 to 11 cycles, a sample-barcoded 5' primer and a J-beta primer mix were used. MiXCR, run by TCRdb on the 5' RACE reads, gives a single entry per CDR3 protein. Of over 600,000 distinct CDR3 sequences listed, around 38% are singletons. Sequences were obtained from blood. The receptor source for this set is a man older than 75 in good health.

This clonotype was counted ten times or more. This chain connects TRBV4-3 to TRBJ1-4; 11 bases are shared with TRBD1. V shed 1 base and J 10 bases; nucleotides not matched to a gene: 8. Per germline, CDR1 LGHNA and CDR2 YSLEER. The CDR3 covers 16 residues. The CDR3 DNA is TGCGCCAGCAGCCAAGGCCGATGGGACAGGGGGAGAAAACTGTTTTTT. This gives the protein CASSQGRWDRGRKLFF.

The chain uses TRBV4-2 and TRBJ2-1; 10 positions match TRBD1. The CDR3 spans 19 residues. Germline-derived CDR1 and CDR2 are LGHNA and YNFKEQ. Unmatched junction bases numbered 9, after V lost 0 bases and J lost 1 base. The CDR3 bases are TGTGCCAGCAGCCAAGAACCCTCTGGGGACAGGGGATCCTACAATGAGCAGTTCTTC. It translates to CASSQEPSGDRGSYNEQFF.

This clonotype was observed a few times. The chain is built from TRBV7-6 and TRBJ2-1; the D is unclear. Germline loops: CDR1 SGHVS, CDR2 FNYEAQ. The ends were cut back, 1 base at V and 6 bases at J, with 10 bases in the middle. The CDR3 totals 14 residues. CDR3 in DNA: TGTGCCAGCAGCTTAGACATTTCAGGCAATGAGCAGTTCTTC. It is translated as CASSLDISGNEQFF.

The gene calls are TRBV6-2 or TRBV6-3 and TRBJ2-5; the match to TRBD2 covers 7 bases. V dropped 8 bases and J dropped 4; count of bases not matched to a gene: 10. Germline V gene sequence: CDR1 MNHEY, CDR2 SVGEGT. The CDR3 length is 14 residues. The CDR3 coding sequence is TGTGCCAGCCAGCAGAGTTGGGGGGGAGAGACCCAGTACTTC. Its protein is CASQQSWGGETQYF.

V gene TRBV28 combines with J gene TRBJ2-5; D is unresolved. In germline, CDR1 is MDHEN, CDR2 SYDVKM. The CDR3 extends over 15 amino acids. Trimming stripped 2 bases from V and 2 bases from J, with 12 bases between. DNA for the CDR3: TGTGCCAGCAGTTTAGCCTCTAGTGCTCAAGAGACCCAGTACTTC. It yields the protein CASSLASSAQETQYF.

The rearrangement uses TRBV6-1 and TRBJ2-2, with a weak D call TRBD2 (5 bases). Germline-derived CDR1 and CDR2 are MNHNS and SASEGT. Trimming stripped 1 base from V and 4 bases from J, with 10 bases between. The CDR3 runs 15 residues. CDR3: CASSEVWRSTGELFF. The DNA for the CDR3 is TGTGCCAGCAGTGAAGTATGGAGGAGCACCGGGGAGCTGTTTTTT.

This clonotype was recorded many times. This sequence joins TRBV6-2 or TRBV6-3 and TRBJ2-1; 10 bases match TRBD2. Germline V gene data show CDR1 as MNHEY and CDR2 as SVGEGT. Trimming took 7 bases from V and 6 from J; bases not matched to a gene: 9. This CDR3 region has 15 residues. The CDR3 DNA sequence: TGTGCCAGCACCAACCTAGCGGGAGTTGCCAATGAGCAGTTCTTC. It codes for CASTNLAGVANEQFF.

The chain is built from TRBV4-2 and TRBJ2-1; 8 bases agree with TRBD2. CDR3 length: 19 amino acids. Unmatched junction bases numbered 16, after V lost 6 bases and J lost 0 bases. Looked up from germline, CDR1 is LGHNA and CDR2 is YNFKEQ. As DNA, the CDR3 is TGTGCCAGCAGAGTCACACATGCGGGGGGTCCCAGCTCCTACAATGAGCAGTTCTTC. It translates to CASRVTHAGGPSSYNEQFF.

The chain joins TRBV2 to TRBJ1-1; 11 bases line up with TRBD1. This CDR3 comprises 15 residues. The V segment lost 6 bases and the J segment 4 bases; nucleotides outside the gene matches: 7. Germline-derived CDR1 and CDR2 are SNHLY and FYNNEI. CDR3 residues: CASSGQGAPTTEAFF. The CDR3 coding sequence is TGTGCCAGCAGCGGACAGGGGGCGCCGACCACTGAAGCTTTCTTT.

This clonotype showed up just a few times. The chain couples TRBV11-1 to TRBJ1-2; tentatively, D is TRBD1 (6 bases). Germline V CDR1 and CDR2: SGHAT, FQDESV (reference sequence). V was pared by 3 bases and J by 6 bases, with 8 bases between. This CDR3 contains 12 residues. The CDR3 loop is CASSFTGNGYTF. CDR3 DNA: TGTGCCAGCAGCTTTACAGGGAATGGCTACACCTTC.

This clonotype was observed a handful of times. This chain connects TRBV6-5 to TRBJ2-7; TRBD2 might be the D (7 bases). This CDR3 comprises 15 residues. Germline assignment: CDR1 MNHEY and CDR2 SVGAGI. Trimming left V 2 bases short and J 5 bases short, with 16 bases between. Here the CDR3 DNA reads TGTGCCAGCAGTTACCGGGGGGCGGGTGAGAACGAGCAGTACTTC. Encoded protein: CASSYRGAGENEQYF.

The CDR3 DNA follows: TGTGCCACCAGCAGAGCCCGGGACAGCTCCTACAATGAGCAGTTCTTC. Encoded protein: CATSRARDSSYNEQFF. The V gene is TRBV15, the J gene TRBJ2-1; TRBD1 matches at 7 bases. The V gene end was trimmed by 1 base and the J gene end by 0 bases; junction bases not matched to a gene: 3. CDR1 LNHNV and CDR2 YYDKDF come from the germline V gene (reference sequence). The CDR3 has 16 amino acids.

This clonotype was recorded a few times. The V and J genes are TRBV25-1 and TRBJ2-7; TRBD1 matches at 9 bases. Germline V CDR1 and CDR2: MGHDK, SYGVNS. Losses at the gene ends were 2 bases for V and 5 bases for J; bases not matched to a gene: 7. The CDR3 covers 15 residues. As DNA, the CDR3 is TGTGCCAGCAGTGAAAACAGGGGGCTGACCCACGAGCAGTACTTC. This translates into CASSENRGLTHEQYF.